This TCR beta chain is drawn from a study of memory CD4+ T cells and cytomegalovirus serostatus. In the study overall: Donors were healthy Belgian adults, several CMV seropositive and 20 to 25 seronegative.

The sort gate was single viable CD3+CD4+CD8-CD45RO+ cells for memory CD4+ T cells. Serum IgG to CMV pp150, pp28, p38 and p52 defined serostatus. Total CD4+ T cells were enriched by CD4 positive selection. CDR3 length equals 12 residues. V was pared by 5 bases and J by 8 bases, with 10 bases between. Germline lookup yields CDR1 MNHNY and CDR2 SVGAGI (reference sequence). Assay: immunoSEQ multiplex PCR; the TCRdb copy retains only in-frame clones and omits some. This table holds tens of thousands of clones, roughly 80% found once. The chain couples TRBV6-6 to TRBJ1-5; maybe TRBD1 (5 bases). The sequence was obtained from an adult in good health and CMV-seronegative. Sequences were obtained from memory CD4+ T cells from blood. This chain's CDR3 is CASSEGIKPQHF. Here the CDR3 DNA reads TGTGCCAGCAGTGAGGGGATTAAGCCCCAGCATTTT.